These 19 T cell receptor beta chains originate from one sample sequenced in a study of T cell responses to AZD1222 COVID-19 vaccine. TCRdb's table, derived via immunoSEQ multiplex PCR, lists solely in-frame clones and lacks some. This table holds 120,000 or so clones, 90% found once. The source material was peripheral blood, sampled on day 0 of AZD1222 vaccination. These receptors were collected from an adult in good health.

The V call is TRBV3-1 (or the pseudogene TRBV3-2), the J call TRBJ2-3; the D gene is possibly TRBD1 (5 bases). CDR3 size: 12 residues. Trimming took 7 bases from V and 0 from J, leaving 5 bases between them. Germline CDR1 is LGHDT and CDR2 is YNNKEL (reference sequence). CDR3 sequence: CASKGSTDTQYF. The CDR3 coding sequence is TGTGCCAGCAAGGGGAGCACAGATACGCAGTATTTT.

The genes are TRBV19 and TRBJ1-5; 9 nucleotides agree with TRBD1. The V gene's germline CDR1 is LNHDA and CDR2 SQIVND (reference sequence). The trim removed 7 bases at V and 0 bases at J, leaving 4 bases unmatched. CDR3 length equals 15 residues. CDR3 loop: CASNRDRASNQPQHF. The CDR3 DNA reads as TGTGCCAGTAACCGGGACAGGGCTAGCAATCAGCCCCAGCATTTT.

CDR3 loop: CASRWRTGPEAFF. CDR3 in DNA: TGCGCCAGCAGGTGGCGTACTGGCCCTGAAGCTTTCTTT. This chain joins TRBV5-1 and TRBJ1-1; D gene uncertain. The germline V gene has CDR1 SGHRS and CDR2 YFSETQ. CDR3 length equals 13 residues. V lost 5 bases, J lost 6 bases, and 14 bases lay in between.

This clone has a single count. The J gene is TRBJ2-3, the V gene TRBV28; the match to TRBD2 covers 8 bases. This CDR3 contains 17 residues. CDR1 is MDHEN and CDR2 is SYDVKM in the germline V gene. The V segment lost 6 bases and the J segment 0 bases; nucleotides outside the gene matches: 11. The CDR3 sequence is CASSSPEASGSTDTQYF. In DNA form, the CDR3 reads TGTGCCAGCAGCTCCCCGGAGGCTAGCGGGAGCACAGATACGCAGTATTTT. Supplemented by reference TRBV28 and TRBJ2-3, the full variable domain reads DVKVTQSSRYLVKRTGEKVFLECVQDMDHENMFWYRQDPGLGLRLIYFSYDVKMKEKGDIPEGYSVSREKKERFSLILESASTNQTSMYLCASSSPEASGSTDTQYFGPGTRLTVL.

The chain links TRBV9 to TRBJ1-3; no clear D. Germline V gene sequence: CDR1 SGDLS, CDR2 YYNGEE. V was clipped by 0 bases and J by 0 bases, with 10 bases between them. CDR3 length: 16 residues. CDR3 sequence (DNA): TGTGCCAGCAGCGTAGAAGATCCGTCCTCTGGAAACACCATATATTTT. Protein sequence: CASSVEDPSSGNTIYF.

The chain joins TRBV15 to TRBJ2-7; 7 positions agree with TRBD2. V trimming: 1 base; J trimming: 1 base; junction bases outside the gene matches: 1. The CDR3 contains 14 residues. Germline loops: CDR1 LNHNV, CDR2 YYDKDF (reference sequence). The CDR3 coding sequence is TGTGCCACCAGCAGAGCGGGGGGTTCCTACGAGCAGTACTTC. Translating gives CATSRAGGSYEQYF.

V gene TRBV28 combines with J gene TRBJ2-7; either TRBD1 or TRBD2 may supply D (5 bases each). The V gene lost 3 bases and the J gene lost 3 bases, with 24 bases spanning the gap. This CDR3 is built from 18 residues. In germline, CDR1 is MDHEN, CDR2 SYDVKM. The DNA for the CDR3 is TGTGCCAGCAGTTTGGGTAGACGGGGCTCTTGGGGAAACTACGAGCAGTACTTC. Translation: CASSLGRRGSWGNYEQYF.

The genes are TRBV7-9 and TRBJ2-3; no reliable D call. Germline assignment: CDR1 SEHNR and CDR2 FQNEAQ (reference sequence). V gave up 4 bases and J gave up 4 bases, with 15 bases separating them. The length of the CDR3 is 15 residues. The CDR3 DNA reads as TGTGCCAGCAGCTCACGAAGAGGAACACCAGATACGCAGTATTTT. This translates into CASSSRRGTPDTQYF. Supplemented by reference TRBV7-9 and TRBJ2-3, the full variable domain reads DTGVSQNPRHKITKRGQNVTFRCDPISEHNRLYWYRQTLGQGPEFLTYFQNEAQLEKSRLLSDRFSAERPKGSFSTLEIQRTEQGDSAMYLCASSSRRGTPDTQYFGPGTRLTVL.

This CDR3 is CAISGDRGPNQPQHF. CDR3 coding DNA: TGTGCCATCAGTGGGGACAGGGGGCCGAATCAGCCCCAGCATTTT. This chain connects TRBV10-3 to TRBJ1-5; 12 nucleotides match TRBD1. Germline lookup yields CDR1 ENHRY and CDR2 SYGVKD. V dropped 4 bases and J dropped 4; count of bases not matched to a gene: 2. The CDR3 length is 15 residues.

The gene calls are TRBV7-8 and TRBJ2-1; D is unclear. This CDR3 comprises 14 residues. The ends were cut back, 3 bases at V and 7 bases at J, with 13 bases in the middle. The germline gives CDR1 SGHVS, CDR2 FQNEAQ. This CDR3 is CASSFASGINEQFF. The CDR3 DNA reads as TGTGCCAGCAGCTTCGCGAGTGGGATTAATGAGCAGTTCTTC.

The rearrangement uses TRBV3-1 (or the pseudogene TRBV3-2) and TRBJ1-2; tentatively, D is TRBD1 (5 bases). Germline V lookup: CDR1 LGHDT, CDR2 YNNKEL (reference sequence). The CDR3 sequence is 14 residues long. Trimming cost V 1 base and J 4 bases, with 10 bases left between them. The CDR3 DNA is TGTGCCAGCAGCCAAGTCCCAGGGACCTATGGCTACACCTTC. This gives the protein CASSQVPGTYGYTF.

The J gene is TRBJ1-2, the V gene TRBV10-3; a possible D gene is TRBD1 (6 bases). There are 14 residues in the CDR3. CDR1 is ENHRY and CDR2 is SYGVKD in the germline V gene. The V end lost 4 bases, the J end lost 8 bases, and 17 bases lay between the germline ends. This CDR3 reads CAISGQAQEVGYTF. CDR3 nucleotide sequence: TGTGCCATCAGTGGACAGGCCCAAGAGGTCGGCTACACCTTC.

V and J are TRBV5-8 and TRBJ1-3; D gene unclear. CDR3 size: 12 residues. CDR1 is SGHTS, CDR2 YDEGEE, per germline. Trimming took off 4 bases at V and 15 bases at J, with 17 bases between the two ends. CDR3 DNA sequence: TGTGCCAGCAGCCCTCGCGGGCCCCTTAGATATTTT. Its protein product is CASSPRGPLRYF. The entire variable domain, with the rest obtained from reference TRBV5-8 and TRBJ1-3, is as follows: EAGVTQSPTHLIKTRGQQATLRCSPISGHTSVYWYQQALGLGLQFLLWYDEGEERNRGNFPPRFSGRQFPNYSSELNVNALELEDSALYLCASSPRGPLRYFGEGSWLTVV.

The chain couples TRBV19 to TRBJ2-3; no clear D gene. The CDR3 sequence is 13 residues long. Germline V gene data show CDR1 as LNHDA and CDR2 as SQIVND (reference sequence). V was trimmed by 5 bases and J by 3 bases, leaving 9 bases between them. The CDR3 region is CASSGTATDTQYF. The CDR3 bases are TGTGCCAGTAGTGGAACAGCGACAGATACGCAGTATTTT.

V usage is TRBV6-5 and J usage is TRBJ2-7, with 9 bases fitting TRBD1. V lost 0 bases and J lost 3; bases outside the gene matches: 6. This CDR3 has 16 amino acids. Germline loops: CDR1 MNHEY, CDR2 SVGAGI. CDR3 bases: TGTGCCAGCAGTTACTCGAGTGGGACAGGGAGCTACGAGCAGTACTTC. Protein product: CASSYSSGTGSYEQYF.

The rearrangement links TRBV5-1 to TRBJ1-2; 7 bases match TRBD1. The CDR3 extends over 13 amino acids. The trim removed 4 bases at V and 3 bases at J, leaving 3 bases unmatched. CDR1 SGHRS and CDR2 YFSETQ come from the germline V gene. The DNA for the CDR3 is TGCGCCAGCAGCCTCAGGGGGGACTATGGCTACACCTTC. Its protein product is CASSLRGDYGYTF. Based on the CDR3 plus reference TRBV5-1 and TRBJ1-2, the full variable domain is KAGVTQTPRYLIKTRGQQVTLSCSPISGHRSVSWYQQTPGQGLQFLFEYFSETQRNKGNFPGRFSGRQFSNSRSEMNVSTLELGDSALYLCASSLRGDYGYTFGSGTRLTVV.

This clone was observed once. J is TRBJ2-1 and V is TRBV9, with 7 bases identical to TRBD1. This CDR3 contains 15 residues. J gave up 0 bases and V 4 bases, and 4 bases lay outside the gene matches. Germline loops: CDR1 SGDLS, CDR2 YYNGEE. The CDR3 DNA sequence: TGTGCCAGCAGCCAACAGGGGCTCTCCTACAATGAGCAGTTCTTC. Protein sequence: CASSQQGLSYNEQFF.

J is TRBJ1-5 and V is TRBV28, with unresolved D. The CDR3 has 16 amino acids. Trimming took 2 bases from V and 0 from J, leaving 11 bases between them. Germline lookup yields CDR1 MDHEN and CDR2 SYDVKM. DNA for the CDR3: TGTGCCAGCAGTTTAGCGGAACATCATAGCAATCAGCCCCAGCATTTT. Encoded protein: CASSLAEHHSNQPQHF.

V gene TRBV28 combines with J gene TRBJ2-1; no definite D call. CDR1 and CDR2 (germline): MDHEN, SYDVKM. The CDR3 has 14 residues. Trimming took 4 bases from V and 4 from J, leaving 11 bases between them. The CDR3 reads CASSSSLVYNEQFF. DNA for the CDR3: TGTGCCAGCAGTTCATCCTTAGTTTACAATGAGCAGTTCTTC.